The 4 T cell receptor beta chains listed next were all sequenced from one sample in a study of PD-L1 blockade in urothelial cancer. Some clones are missing from TCRdb's copy, which holds only in-frame ones; the method was immunoSEQ multiplex PCR. The sample yields 85,000 to 90,000 clones, around nine tenths seen once. Material: PBMCs, obtained around atezolizumab (anti-PD-L1) treatment. The source is a man in his fifties or sixties with urothelial cancer.

The chain links TRBV6-5 to TRBJ2-1, with a weak D call TRBD1 (6 bases). The germline CDR1 and CDR2 sequences are MNHEY and SVGAGI. The CDR3 length is 15 residues. Trimming left V 5 bases short and J 5 bases short, with 16 bases between. The CDR3 DNA reads TGTGCCAGCAGTCTACAGGGAAGGAGGAACAATGAGCAGTTCTTC. As protein: CASSLQGRRNNEQFF.

The gene calls are TRBV11-2 and TRBJ2-1; the match to TRBD1 covers 8 bases. Trimming took 0 bases from V and 9 from J; bases not matched to a gene: 4. Per the germline V gene, CDR1 is SGHAT and CDR2 is FQNNGV. This CDR3 is 14 amino acids long. CDR3 amino acids: CASSLDQGALEQFF. CDR3 DNA: TGTGCCAGCAGCTTAGATCAGGGGGCACTTGAGCAGTTCTTC.

V is TRBV7-7 and J is TRBJ2-5; tentative D call: TRBD1 (7 bases). Per germline, CDR1 SSHAT and CDR2 FNYEAQ (reference sequence). The CDR3 is 15 amino acids. CDR3 nucleotide sequence: TGTGCTAGCGGCTCTACGGGACAGTCCCAAGAGACCCAGTACTTC. This sequence encodes CASGSTGQSQETQYF.

This clone came up once. V is TRBV10-1 and J is TRBJ2-3; possibly TRBD1 for D (5 bases). CDR1 and CDR2 (germline): WNHNN, SYGVQD (reference sequence). Deletions cut 10 bases from V and 1 base from J, with 12 bases between. CDR3 length: 13 amino acids. This CDR3 reads CATGMTGTDTQYF. CDR3 coding DNA: TGCGCCACAGGAATGACAGGCACAGATACGCAGTATTTT.